This TCR beta chain was retrieved from a study of beta chain features in type 1 diabetes. The study's findings and limits: Sequencing from cDNA could over-represent high-TCR-expressing cells.

Trimming left V 5 bases short and J 7 bases short, with 21 bases between. Germline lookup yields CDR1 MNHEY and CDR2 SMNVEV (reference sequence). This CDR3 has 15 residues. Turning to this clone: What it binds is unknown.

Donors underwent one heparinised blood draw, around 100 mL on average. Via the markers CD45RO/CCR7/CD25/CD127/CD95/CD27, stem cell-like memory, regulatory, central memory and naive CD4+ cells were sorted. The investigators reverse transcribed all of the isolated RNA, so they sequenced expressed TCRB transcripts. Profiled with immunoSEQ multiplex PCR; TCRdb holds only in-frame clones, not every one. The top ten hold around 0.065% of the sample, which has 450,000 to 550,000 clones, roughly 31% seen once. The sequencing input was naive CD4+ T cells from blood. The rearrangement uses TRBV27 and TRBJ2-7; D perhaps matches TRBD1 (5 bases). This TCR derives from a man aged 18-30 years in good health. The CDR3 loop is CASSPLFERGREQYF. The CDR3 DNA is TGTGCCAGCAGTCCACTTTTCGAAAGGGGAAGGGAGCAGTACTTC.